This entry is about one T cell receptor beta chain. The data were taken from a study of blood T cell repertoires in COVID-19. Overall study context: From the United States, Italy and Spain came samples of acute and convalescent COVID-19. T cells, B-cell-depleted T cells, or PBMCs supplied cDNA or gDNA.

Per the study methods: Estimates of nucleated cell counts were drawn from the amplification of reference gene primers. Sequencing used immunoSEQ multiplex PCR; TCRdb keeps in-frame clones, though not all of them. V and J calls and clone size are those listed in that table; D and trimming were worked out from the DNA. The table shows over 200,000 clones, with roughly 86% occurring only once. The germline V gene encodes CDR1 SEHNR and CDR2 FQNEAQ (reference sequence). The length of the CDR3 is 13 residues. Deletions cut 3 bases from V and 3 bases from J, with 7 bases between. The sample consisted of peripheral blood. The TCR comes from a man aged 35-49 years who had recovered from COVID-19. The chain links TRBV7-9 to TRBJ2-3, with no clear D. CDR3 region: CASSLGSTDTQYF. DNA for the CDR3: TGTGCCAGCAGCTTGGGCAGTACAGATACGCAGTATTTT.